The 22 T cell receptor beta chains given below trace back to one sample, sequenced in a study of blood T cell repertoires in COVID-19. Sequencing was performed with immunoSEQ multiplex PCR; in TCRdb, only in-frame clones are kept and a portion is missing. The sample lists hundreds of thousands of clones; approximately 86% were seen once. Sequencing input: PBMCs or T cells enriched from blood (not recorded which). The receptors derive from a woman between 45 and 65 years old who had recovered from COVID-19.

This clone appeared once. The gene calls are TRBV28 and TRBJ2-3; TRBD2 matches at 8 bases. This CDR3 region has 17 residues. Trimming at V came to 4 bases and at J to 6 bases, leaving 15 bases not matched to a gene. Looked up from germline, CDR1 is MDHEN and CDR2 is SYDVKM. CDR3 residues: CASSCPITAGGVDTQYF. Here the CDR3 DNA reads TGTGCCAGCAGTTGCCCCATAACTGCGGGAGGAGTGGATACGCAGTATTTT. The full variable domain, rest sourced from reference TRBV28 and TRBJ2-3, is DVKVTQSSRYLVKRTGEKVFLECVQDMDHENMFWYRQDPGLGLRLIYFSYDVKMKEKGDIPEGYSVSREKKERFSLILESASTNQTSMYLCASSCPITAGGVDTQYFGPGTRLTVL.

The CDR3 here is CSANAGRPMNTEAFF. In DNA, the CDR3 is TGCAGCGCCAATGCTGGCCGCCCCATGAACACTGAAGCTTTCTTT. The rearrangement uses TRBV29-1 and TRBJ1-1; unclear D gene. The CDR3 contains 15 residues. V lost 7 bases and J lost 0, with 18 bases in between. CDR1 SQVTM and CDR2 ANQGSEA come from the germline V gene. The whole variable domain, remainder taken from reference TRBV29-1 and TRBJ1-1, is SAVISQKPSRDICQRGTSLTIQCQVDSQVTMMFWYRQQPGQSLTLIATANQGSEATYESGFVIDKFPISRPNLTFSTLTVSNMSPEDSSIYLCSANAGRPMNTEAFFGQGTRLTVV.

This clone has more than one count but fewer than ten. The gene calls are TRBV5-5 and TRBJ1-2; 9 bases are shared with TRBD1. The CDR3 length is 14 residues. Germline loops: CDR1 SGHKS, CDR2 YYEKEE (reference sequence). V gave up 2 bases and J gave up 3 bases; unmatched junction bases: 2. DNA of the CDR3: TGTGCCAGCAGCTTTGACAGGGGGTACTATGGCTACACCTTC. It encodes CASSFDRGYYGYTF.

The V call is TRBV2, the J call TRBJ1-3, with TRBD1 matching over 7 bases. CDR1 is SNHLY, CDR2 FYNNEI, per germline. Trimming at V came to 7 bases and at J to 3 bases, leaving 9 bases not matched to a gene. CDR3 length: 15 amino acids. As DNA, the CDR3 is TGTGCCAGCAAGGAGATGAGGGGGCTTGGAAACACCATATATTTT. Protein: CASKEMRGLGNTIYF.

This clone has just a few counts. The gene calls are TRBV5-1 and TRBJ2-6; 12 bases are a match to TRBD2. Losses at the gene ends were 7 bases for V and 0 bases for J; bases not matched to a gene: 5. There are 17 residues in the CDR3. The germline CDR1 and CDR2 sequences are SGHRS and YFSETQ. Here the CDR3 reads CASAGTSGFSGANVLTF. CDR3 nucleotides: TGCGCCAGCGCGGGGACTAGCGGGTTCTCTGGGGCCAACGTCCTGACTTTC.

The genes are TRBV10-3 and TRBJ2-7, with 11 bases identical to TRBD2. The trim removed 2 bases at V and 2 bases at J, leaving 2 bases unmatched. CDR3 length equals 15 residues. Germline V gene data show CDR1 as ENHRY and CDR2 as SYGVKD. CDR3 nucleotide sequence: TGTGCCATCAGTGAGCCACTAGCGGGAGCCTACGAGCAGTACTTC. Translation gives CAISEPLAGAYEQYF.

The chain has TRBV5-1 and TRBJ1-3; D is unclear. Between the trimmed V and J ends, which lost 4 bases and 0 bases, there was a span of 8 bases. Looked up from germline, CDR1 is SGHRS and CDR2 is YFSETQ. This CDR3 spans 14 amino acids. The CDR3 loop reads CASSAASSGNTIYF. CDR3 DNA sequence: TGCGCCAGCAGCGCGGCGTCCTCTGGAAACACCATATATTTT. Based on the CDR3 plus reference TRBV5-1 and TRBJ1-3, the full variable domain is KAGVTQTPRYLIKTRGQQVTLSCSPISGHRSVSWYQQTPGQGLQFLFEYFSETQRNKGNFPGRFSGRQFSNSRSEMNVSTLELGDSALYLCASSAASSGNTIYFGEGSWLTVV.

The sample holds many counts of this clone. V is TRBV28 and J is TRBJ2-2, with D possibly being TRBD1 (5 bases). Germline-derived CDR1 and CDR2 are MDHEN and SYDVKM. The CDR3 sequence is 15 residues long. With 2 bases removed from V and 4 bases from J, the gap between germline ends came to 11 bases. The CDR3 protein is CASSLQGRVTGELFF. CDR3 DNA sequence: TGTGCCAGCAGTTTACAGGGCAGGGTCACCGGGGAGCTGTTTTTT. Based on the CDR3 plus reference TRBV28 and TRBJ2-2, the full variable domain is DVKVTQSSRYLVKRTGEKVFLECVQDMDHENMFWYRQDPGLGLRLIYFSYDVKMKEKGDIPEGYSVSREKKERFSLILESASTNQTSMYLCASSLQGRVTGELFFGEGSRLTVL.

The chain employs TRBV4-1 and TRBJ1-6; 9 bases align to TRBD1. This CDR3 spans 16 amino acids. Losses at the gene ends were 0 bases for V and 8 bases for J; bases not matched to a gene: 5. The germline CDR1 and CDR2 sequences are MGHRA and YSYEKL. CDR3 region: CASSQDLTGGYSPLHF. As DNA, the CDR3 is TGCGCCAGCAGCCAAGATTTAACAGGGGGCTATTCACCCCTCCACTTT.

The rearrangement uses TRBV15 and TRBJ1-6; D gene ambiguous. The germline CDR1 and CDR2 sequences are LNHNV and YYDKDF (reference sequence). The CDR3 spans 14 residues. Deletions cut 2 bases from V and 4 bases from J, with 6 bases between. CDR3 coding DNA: TGTGCCACCAGCAGAACCCTATATAATTCACCCCTCCACTTT. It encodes CATSRTLYNSPLHF.

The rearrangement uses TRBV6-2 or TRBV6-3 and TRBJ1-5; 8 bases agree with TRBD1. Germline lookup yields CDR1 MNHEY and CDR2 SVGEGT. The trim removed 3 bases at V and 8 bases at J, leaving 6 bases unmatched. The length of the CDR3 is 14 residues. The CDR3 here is CASSYSGGGEPQHF. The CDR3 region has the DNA TGTGCCAGCAGTTATTCAGGGGGCGGGGAGCCCCAGCATTTT.

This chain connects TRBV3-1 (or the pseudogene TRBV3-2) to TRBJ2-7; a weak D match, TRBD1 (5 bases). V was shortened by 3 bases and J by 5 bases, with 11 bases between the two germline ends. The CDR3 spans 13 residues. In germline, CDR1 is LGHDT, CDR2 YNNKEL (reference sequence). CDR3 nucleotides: TGTGCCAGCAGCCAGGGCCAGGGCAACGAGCAGTACTTC. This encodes CASSQGQGNEQYF.

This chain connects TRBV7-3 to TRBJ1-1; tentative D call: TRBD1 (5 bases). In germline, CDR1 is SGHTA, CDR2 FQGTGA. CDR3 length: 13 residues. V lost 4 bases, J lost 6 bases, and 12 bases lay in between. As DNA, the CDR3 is TGTGCCAGCAGCTATCAGGGTTCGGCTGAAGCTTTCTTT. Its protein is CASSYQGSAEAFF.

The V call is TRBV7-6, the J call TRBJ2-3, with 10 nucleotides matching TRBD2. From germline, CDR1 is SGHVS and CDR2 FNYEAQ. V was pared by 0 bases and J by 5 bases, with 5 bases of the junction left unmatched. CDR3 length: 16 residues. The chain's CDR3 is CASSLATSGTKDTQYF. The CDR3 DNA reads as TGTGCCAGCAGCTTAGCCACTAGCGGGACCAAAGATACGCAGTATTTT. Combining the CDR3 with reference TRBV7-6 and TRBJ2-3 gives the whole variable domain GAGVSQSPRYKVTKRGQDVALRCDPISGHVSLYWYRQALGQGPEFLTYFNYEAQQDKSGLPNDRFSAERPEGSISTLTIQRTEQRDSAMYRCASSLATSGTKDTQYFGPGTRLTVL.

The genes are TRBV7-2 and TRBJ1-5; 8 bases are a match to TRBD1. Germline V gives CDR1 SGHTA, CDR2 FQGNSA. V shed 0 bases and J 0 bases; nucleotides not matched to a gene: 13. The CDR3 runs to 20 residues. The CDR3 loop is CASSLALGRGLFHSNQPQHF. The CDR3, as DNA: TGTGCCAGCAGCTTAGCGCTAGGCAGGGGGCTATTTCATAGCAATCAGCCCCAGCATTTT.

CDR3 nucleotide sequence: TGTGCCAGCGATCACGGGAACAACAATGAGCAGTTCTTC. Its protein is CASDHGNNNEQFF. This chain uses TRBV28 with TRBJ2-1; D is possibly TRBD2 (5 bases). Germline V CDR1 and CDR2: MDHEN, SYDVKM. This CDR3 is built from 13 residues. V was shortened by 8 bases and J by 5 bases, with 13 bases between the two germline ends. The whole variable domain, filled in from reference TRBV28 and TRBJ2-1, reads DVKVTQSSRYLVKRTGEKVFLECVQDMDHENMFWYRQDPGLGLRLIYFSYDVKMKEKGDIPEGYSVSREKKERFSLILESASTNQTSMYLCASDHGNNNEQFFGPGTRLTVL.

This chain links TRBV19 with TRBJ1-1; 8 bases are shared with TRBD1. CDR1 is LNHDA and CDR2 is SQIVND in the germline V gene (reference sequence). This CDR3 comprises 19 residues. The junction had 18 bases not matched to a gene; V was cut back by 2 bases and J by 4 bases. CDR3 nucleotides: TGTGCCAGTAGTATACGAGAATGGTGGACAGGGACCGAAGGCACTGAAGCTTTCTTT. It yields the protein CASSIREWWTGTEGTEAFF.

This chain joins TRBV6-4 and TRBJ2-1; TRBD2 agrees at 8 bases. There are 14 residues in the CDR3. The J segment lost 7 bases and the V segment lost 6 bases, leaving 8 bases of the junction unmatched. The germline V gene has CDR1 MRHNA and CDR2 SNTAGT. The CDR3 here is CASSPSGRGNEQFF. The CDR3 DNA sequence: TGTGCCAGCAGCCCAAGCGGGAGAGGTAATGAGCAGTTCTTC.

The CDR3 coding sequence is TGCGCCAGCAGTCAGGGGGCGAATAACTATGGCTACACCTTC. This sequence encodes CASSQGANNYGYTF. The chain combines TRBV5-1 with TRBJ1-2, with 8 bases lining up with TRBD1. The germline gives CDR1 SGHRS, CDR2 YFSETQ. The CDR3 contains 14 residues. Unmatched junction bases numbered 4, after V lost 5 bases and J lost 1 base.

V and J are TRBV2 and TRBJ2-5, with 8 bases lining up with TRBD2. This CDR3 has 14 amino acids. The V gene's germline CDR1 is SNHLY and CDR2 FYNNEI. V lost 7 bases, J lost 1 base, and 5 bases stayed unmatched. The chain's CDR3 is CASTLTSGQETQYF. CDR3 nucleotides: TGTGCCAGCACCCTTACTAGCGGCCAAGAGACCCAGTACTTC. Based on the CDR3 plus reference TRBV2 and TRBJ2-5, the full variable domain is EPEVTQTPSHQVTQMGQEVILRCVPISNHLYFYWYRQILGQKVEFLVSFYNNEISEKSEIFDDQFSVERPDGSNFTLKIRSTKLEDSAMYFCASTLTSGQETQYFGPGTRLLVL.

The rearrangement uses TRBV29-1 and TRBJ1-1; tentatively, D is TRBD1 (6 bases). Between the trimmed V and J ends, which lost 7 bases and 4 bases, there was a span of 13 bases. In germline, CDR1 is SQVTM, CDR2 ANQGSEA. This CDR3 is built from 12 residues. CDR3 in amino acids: CSGTQGSTEAFF. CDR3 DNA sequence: TGCAGCGGGACACAGGGAAGCACTGAAGCTTTCTTT.

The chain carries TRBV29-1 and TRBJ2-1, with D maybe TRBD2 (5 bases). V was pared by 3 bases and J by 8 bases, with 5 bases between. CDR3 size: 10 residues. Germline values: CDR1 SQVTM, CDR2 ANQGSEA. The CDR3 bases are TGCAGCGTTGAGGGAGATGAGCAGTTCTTC. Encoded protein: CSVEGDEQFF.